Following are 17 T cell receptor beta chains from one sample sequenced in a study of blood T cell repertoires in COVID-19. TCRdb keeps only in-frame clones here, not all; method: immunoSEQ multiplex PCR. The top ten hold over 10% of the sample, which has 240,000 or so clones, 82% seen once. The specimen sequenced was peripheral blood. The source is a woman aged 55-69 years with active or convalescent COVID-19.

The V and J genes are TRBV3-1 (or the pseudogene TRBV3-2) and TRBJ2-2; TRBD2 agrees at 7 bases. The V gene end was trimmed by 9 bases and the J gene end by 4 bases; junction bases not matched to a gene: 20. The germline V gene encodes CDR1 LGHDT and CDR2 YNNKEL (reference sequence). The CDR3 spans 18 residues. The CDR3 spells CARGGCLGTQGTTGELFF. The DNA of the CDR3 is TGTGCCAGGGGGGGGTGTCTCGGGACCCAAGGTACCACCGGGGAGCTGTTTTTT.

The chain uses TRBV7-3 and TRBJ2-6; D not resolved. The CDR3 consists of 15 residues. Between the trimmed V and J ends, which lost 3 bases and 0 bases, there was a span of 6 bases. Germline CDR1 is SGHTA and CDR2 is FQGTGA. This CDR3 is CASSFGHSGANVLTF. CDR3 nucleotide sequence: TGTGCCAGCAGCTTTGGGCACTCTGGGGCCAACGTCCTGACTTTC. Full variable domain (missing parts from reference TRBV7-3 and TRBJ2-6): GAGVSQTPSNKVTEKGKYVELRCDPISGHTALYWYRQSLGQGPEFLIYFQGTGAADDSGLPNDRFFAVRPEGSVSTLKIQRTERGDSAVYLCASSFGHSGANVLTFGAGSRLTVL.

The CDR3 loop is CASSLTSSGAGTQYF. In DNA form, the CDR3 reads TGTGCCAGCAGCTTAACGTCCAGCGGGGCGGGGACCCAGTACTTC. V usage is TRBV7-3 and J usage is TRBJ2-5; TRBD2 matches at 7 bases. The germline V gene encodes CDR1 SGHTA and CDR2 FQGTGA. CDR3 length: 15 amino acids. The V gene end was trimmed by 0 bases and the J gene end by 7 bases; junction bases not matched to a gene: 8.

The chain combines TRBV6-1 with TRBJ2-1; 9 bases fit TRBD2. Germline V gene data show CDR1 as MNHNS and CDR2 as SASEGT. The CDR3 spans 16 residues. The ends lost 2 bases at V and 7 bases at J; junction bases unmatched: 9. The CDR3 DNA is TGTGCCAGCAGTGAATTGGGCGGGGGGGCCGGAAATGAGCAGTTCTTC. Its protein is CASSELGGGAGNEQFF.

The chain joins TRBV6-6 to TRBJ2-7, with D possibly matching TRBD1 (5 bases). The CDR3 loop spans 13 amino acids. Trimming pared 2 bases from V and 2 bases from J, leaving 7 bases between. Germline CDR1 MNHNY, CDR2 SVGAGI (reference sequence). This CDR3 is CASSYVRAYEQYF. CDR3 DNA: TGTGCCAGCAGTTACGTCAGGGCCTACGAGCAGTACTTC.

The chain recombines TRBV30 with TRBJ1-1; maybe TRBD1 (5 bases). The length of the CDR3 is 13 residues. V dropped 0 bases and J dropped 3 bases, with 8 bases sitting between them. The germline V gene encodes CDR1 GTSNPN and CDR2 SVGIG (reference sequence). The CDR3 DNA is TGTGCCTGGAGTGTGGGCAGGGACACTGAAGCTTTCTTT. It encodes CAWSVGRDTEAFF. Supplemented by reference TRBV30 and TRBJ1-1, the full variable domain reads SQTIHQWPATLVQPVGSPLSLECTVEGTSNPNLYWYRQAAGRGLQLLFYSVGIGQISSEVPQNLSASRPQDRQFILSSKKLLLSDSGFYLCAWSVGRDTEAFFGQGTRLTVV.

The CDR3 DNA reads TGTGCCAGCAGTTGGGGGACAGGGAAAGCTTTCTTT. This gives the protein CASSWGTGKAFF. The V and J genes are TRBV12-3 or TRBV12-4 and TRBJ1-1; 9 positions match TRBD1. Losses at the gene ends were 4 bases for V and 9 bases for J; bases not matched to a gene: 3. There are 12 residues in the CDR3.

This clone was found once. In DNA, the CDR3 is TGTGCCAGCAGCAACCGGGCTAATGAAAAACTGTTTTTT. It encodes CASSNRANEKLFF. The genes are TRBV5-5 and TRBJ1-4; D is undetermined. Per the germline V gene, CDR1 is SGHKS and CDR2 is YYEKEE (reference sequence). This CDR3 region has 13 residues. V was trimmed by 4 bases and J by 3 bases, leaving 7 bases between them.

The chain combines TRBV6-1 with TRBJ2-5, with 9 bases lining up with TRBD1. Trimming took 1 base from V and 2 from J; bases not matched to a gene: 2. Germline values: CDR1 MNHNS, CDR2 SASEGT. The CDR3 has 15 residues. For the CDR3, the DNA is TGTGCCAGCAGTGAAGACAGGGGGCCACAAGAGACCCAGTACTTC. Amino acids: CASSEDRGPQETQYF.

On this clone itself: Other DNA sequences in this sample translate to the same CDR3. The V and J genes are TRBV19 and TRBJ1-5; a possible D gene is TRBD1 (5 bases). The V gene's germline CDR1 is LNHDA and CDR2 SQIVND (reference sequence). The ends were cut back, 2 bases at V and 4 bases at J, with 12 bases in the middle. This CDR3 contains 15 residues. CDR3 amino acids: CASSITRGGNQPQHF. In DNA form, the CDR3 reads TGTGCCAGTAGTATAACTAGGGGAGGAAATCAGCCCCAGCATTTT.

This chain links TRBV7-2 with TRBJ2-7; 13 nucleotides align to TRBD2. J lost 5 bases, V lost 6 bases, and 4 bases had no gene match. Germline lookup yields CDR1 SGHTA and CDR2 FQGNSA. The CDR3 is 14 amino acids. For the CDR3, the DNA is TGTGCCAGCAGTCGGACTAGCGGGGGCCACGAGCAGTACTTC. Protein: CASSRTSGGHEQYF.

This sequence joins TRBV12-5 and TRBJ1-2; 7 nucleotides agree with TRBD1. CDR1 LGHNT and CDR2 FRNRAP come from the germline V gene. The CDR3 sequence is 15 residues long. Losses at the gene ends were 6 bases for V and 8 bases for J; bases not matched to a gene: 15. The CDR3 coding sequence is TGTGCTAGTGGCACCTCAATGACAGGGCCTAGGGGCTACACCTTC. Protein sequence: CASGTSMTGPRGYTF.

This clone has just one count. The chain links TRBV9 to TRBJ1-1, with D possibly TRBD1 on 5 matching bases. CDR3 length: 13 amino acids. Germline values: CDR1 SGDLS, CDR2 YYNGEE. V lost 2 bases and J 3 bases, leaving 8 bases between the germline ends. The CDR3 DNA sequence: TGTGCCAGCAGCGTCCGGGGGGACACTGAAGCTTTCTTT. Its protein is CASSVRGDTEAFF.

V gene TRBV2 combines with J gene TRBJ2-7, with 8 nucleotides matching TRBD2. Germline V CDR1 and CDR2: SNHLY, FYNNEI. The CDR3 totals 15 residues. V shed 5 bases and J 5 bases; nucleotides not matched to a gene: 11. CDR3 amino acids: CASSRGGHLGDEQYF. CDR3 sequence (DNA): TGTGCCAGCAGTCGGGGGGGACATCTAGGGGACGAGCAGTACTTC.

The chain carries TRBV19 and TRBJ1-6; D is possibly TRBD1 (6 bases). This CDR3 contains 16 residues. CDR1 and CDR2 from the germline V gene are LNHDA and SQIVND (reference sequence). V was trimmed by 5 bases and J by 5 bases, leaving 16 bases between them. CDR3 sequence reads: CASSPLQGANNSPLHF. CDR3 nucleotide sequence: TGTGCCAGTAGTCCACTACAGGGTGCCAATAATTCACCCCTCCACTTT.

CDR3 nucleotide sequence: TGTGCCAGCGGGTGGGGGGGGAGCGGCTATGGCTACACCTTC. It encodes CASGWGGSGYGYTF. V gene TRBV6-5 combines with J gene TRBJ1-2, with D maybe TRBD1 (5 bases). The CDR3 sequence is 14 residues long. Germline CDR1 and CDR2: MNHEY and SVGAGI. V was shortened by 8 bases and J by 4 bases, with 17 bases between the two germline ends.

The chain is built from TRBV27 and TRBJ1-1; D gene ambiguous. Trimming stripped 7 bases from V and 5 bases from J, with 17 bases between. Per germline, CDR1 MNHEY and CDR2 SMNVEV (reference sequence). The CDR3 totals 14 residues. The CDR3 nucleotides are TGTGCCAGCACCTTCGGACGGGATGTGACTGAAGCTTTCTTT. This sequence encodes CASTFGRDVTEAFF.